The clone carrying this T cell receptor (beta chain) was observed a handful of times. Its antigen remains unidentified. TCRdb re-called the 5' RACE reads through MiXCR, storing one row per CDR3 protein. The sample has about 250,000 distinct CDR3 sequences, over 15% seen once; the top ten hold about 3.5%. The sample originates from a study of T-cell memory formation after mild COVID-19. General study findings and limits: Cross-reactive memory apparently joined, as some responding clones appeared in pre-infection memory.

Sequences were obtained from PBMCs or a T cell subset sorted from them (not recorded which). The TCR originated in a man aged 18 to 29 who had mild COVID-19 (a few samples of this study predate the infection). Cell type and time point are not known.

Here the CDR3 DNA reads TGCAGCGTTGACCAGGCCGCTAGCACAGATACGCAGTATTTT. Amino acids: CSVDQAASTDTQYF. The V gene is TRBV29-1, the J gene TRBJ2-3, with D unclear. V was shortened by 3 bases and J by 0 bases, with 10 bases between the two germline ends. This CDR3 is built from 14 residues. Germline CDR1 reads SQVTM; CDR2 reads ANQGSEA.